This passage covers 23 T cell receptor beta chains from one sample sequenced in a study of cytomegalovirus exposure and HLA in healthy donors (dated by TCRdb to 2015 to 2018). The method was the immunoSEQ multiplex PCR assay. The multiplex PCR relied on a mix of 60 forward primers for TCR Vbeta segments and 13 reverse primers for TCR Jbeta segments. The immuneACCESS repertoire file appears here via TCRdb, limited to in-frame rearrangements. These files lack a portion of the clones; in checked studies, under half of the deficit traces to unresolved V genes, and the cause of the others is not known. This sample lists some 93,000 clones; about four fifths were detected once. In total, the top ten clones hold approximately 3.3% of the sample. Sequencing was performed on PBMCs. The source of these receptors is a woman aged 40 to 49 in good health and CMV-seronegative.

The V gene is TRBV6-4, the J gene TRBJ2-2; 9 bases map to TRBD2. V lost 3 bases to trimming and J lost 6 bases; unmatched junction nucleotides: 8. Germline CDR1 MRHNA, CDR2 SNTAGT. The CDR3 runs 16 residues. CDR3 protein: CASSESGTSYPGELFF. The CDR3 DNA is TGTGCCAGCAGTGAGTCCGGGACTAGCTACCCCGGGGAGCTGTTTTTT.

This chain links TRBV9 with TRBJ2-1; D not certain. Trimming took off 0 bases at V and 7 bases at J, with 17 bases between the two ends. Germline CDR1 and CDR2: SGDLS and YYNGEE. CDR3 length: 16 amino acids. The CDR3 coding sequence is TGTGCCAGCAGCGTAGTAGGTACCTCCTCGGGTAATGAGCAGTTCTTC. Encoded protein: CASSVVGTSSGNEQFF.

The chain combines TRBV10-3 with TRBJ1-2; a weak D match, TRBD1 (5 bases). The CDR3 is 15 residues long. Per germline, CDR1 ENHRY and CDR2 SYGVKD. Trimming stripped 3 bases from V and 2 bases from J, with 13 bases between. CDR3 protein: CAISDSGGRNYGYTF. The CDR3 nucleotides read TGTGCCATCAGTGACTCGGGGGGACGAAACTATGGCTACACCTTC.

Comments on this clone: Mismatch with germline at one junction end may stem from a read error. The rearrangement joins TRBV7-2 to TRBJ1-1; TRBD1 might be the D (6 bases). The CDR3 runs to 11 residues. Looked up from germline, CDR1 is SGHTA and CDR2 is FQGNSA. CDR3 amino acids: CASSFGQLNIF. The CDR3 nucleotides are TGTGCCAGCAGCTTCGGACAGCTTAATATCTTT.

Comment on this clone: The sample has other DNA sequences that encode this CDR3 too. V and J are TRBV12-5 and TRBJ1-2; no definite D call. This CDR3 is built from 16 residues. Germline assignment: CDR1 LGHNT and CDR2 FRNRAP. Trimming pared 0 bases from V and 1 base from J, leaving 12 bases between. The CDR3 region has the DNA TGTGCTAGTGGTTTGGTAGTTGGAGGCCATAACTATGGCTACACCTTC. Translation: CASGLVVGGHNYGYTF.

The V gene is TRBV4-3, the J gene TRBJ2-1; D might be TRBD2 (5 bases). The length of the CDR3 is 15 residues. From germline, CDR1 is LGHNA and CDR2 YSLEER. Trimming took 4 bases from V and 3 from J, leaving 13 bases between them. The CDR3 reads CASSRGHGLYNEQFF. The CDR3 bases are TGCGCCAGCAGCCGGGGTCACGGACTCTACAATGAGCAGTTCTTC.

The rearrangement uses TRBV28 and TRBJ2-7; weak D call: TRBD1 (6 bases). The CDR3 contains 14 residues. The ends were cut back, 8 bases at V and 0 bases at J, with 14 bases in the middle. The V gene's germline CDR1 is MDHEN and CDR2 SYDVKM. CDR3 sequence (DNA): TGTGCCAGCCAGGGGACGATGAGCTCCTACGAGCAGTACTTC. Its translation: CASQGTMSSYEQYF.

The chain recombines TRBV10-2 with TRBJ2-5; D gene ambiguous. The J call may be in error: the DNA end matches TRBJ2-7 better. The CDR3 contains 11 residues. Germline V gives CDR1 WSHSY, CDR2 SAAADI. The CDR3 DNA reads TGCGCCAGCAGAACCCCCTACGAGCAGTACTTC. This encodes CASRTPYEQYF.

To note about this clone: Other nucleotide sequences from this sample produce the same CDR3. The genes are TRBV19 and TRBJ2-7; a possible D gene is TRBD2 (6 bases). Germline loops: CDR1 LNHDA, CDR2 SQIVND (reference sequence). This CDR3 has 12 residues. Trimming removed 4 bases at V and 3 bases at J, with 7 bases between. DNA for the CDR3: TGTGCCAGTAGTACCGGGAGCTACGAGCAGTACTTC. Its translation is CASSTGSYEQYF.

The chain combines TRBV7-9 with TRBJ2-3; 9 bases are a match to TRBD1. Germline V gene sequence: CDR1 SEHNR, CDR2 FQNEAQ (reference sequence). V trimming: 5 bases; J trimming: 2 bases; junction bases outside the gene matches: 8. CDR3 size: 16 residues. This chain's CDR3 is CASSVRTGVATDTQYF. The CDR3 DNA sequence: TGTGCCAGCAGCGTACGGACAGGGGTAGCCACAGATACGCAGTATTTT.

The rearrangement links TRBV6-1 to TRBJ1-5; no firm D call. The V end lost 1 base, the J end lost 10 bases, and 14 bases lay between the germline ends. This CDR3 region has 14 residues. CDR1 is MNHNS, CDR2 SASEGT, per germline. The CDR3 loop is CASSEGGGRRPQHF. The CDR3 nucleotides are TGTGCCAGCAGTGAAGGCGGAGGACGGCGACCCCAGCATTTT.

The chain joins TRBV15 to TRBJ2-3; 9 nucleotides agree with TRBD2. The CDR3 runs to 17 residues. V shed 0 bases, J shed 1 base, and the junction held 5 bases outside the gene matches. Germline V gene sequence: CDR1 LNHNV, CDR2 YYDKDF (reference sequence). CDR3 bases: TGTGCCACCAGCAGAGATCAGAGACTAGCGGGCACAGATACGCAGTATTTT. This encodes CATSRDQRLAGTDTQYF.

The chain employs TRBV19 and TRBJ1-2; 7 bases are shared with TRBD1. The length of the CDR3 is 14 residues. Unmatched junction bases numbered 13, after V lost 7 bases and J lost 8 bases. Germline values: CDR1 LNHDA, CDR2 SQIVND (reference sequence). Here the CDR3 reads CASTRTGSLAGYTF. CDR3 bases: TGTGCCAGTACCCGGACAGGCTCGTTAGCGGGCTACACCTTC. Full variable domain (missing parts from reference TRBV19 and TRBJ1-2): DGGITQSPKYLFRKEGQNVTLSCEQNLNHDAMYWYRQDPGQGLRLIYYSQIVNDFQKGDIAEGYSVSREKKESFPLTVTSAQKNPTAFYLCASTRTGSLAGYTFGSGTRLTVV.

Here the CDR3 reads CASSRSLAGLNTGELFF. CDR3 nucleotide sequence: TGTGCCAGCTCACGCTCCCTAGCGGGATTGAACACCGGGGAGCTGTTTTTT. The chain recombines TRBV18 with TRBJ2-2, with 9 positions matching TRBD2. The CDR3 covers 17 residues. Germline-derived CDR1 and CDR2 are KGHSH and LQKENI. V lost 4 bases, J lost 1 base, and 7 bases stayed unmatched.

This chain uses TRBV29-1 with TRBJ1-1, with 7 nucleotides matching TRBD1. The germline V gene encodes CDR1 SQVTM and CDR2 ANQGSEA. The CDR3 totals 12 residues. With V trimmed by 6 bases and J by 10 bases, 11 bases remained unmatched. CDR3 sequence reads: CSVFDRASRAFF. The CDR3 nucleotides read TGCAGCGTCTTCGACAGGGCGTCTAGAGCTTTCTTT.

V and J are TRBV5-4 and TRBJ1-2; no clear D. The V end lost 3 bases, the J end lost 0 bases, and 12 bases lay between the germline ends. CDR1 is SGHNT, CDR2 YYREEE, per germline (reference sequence). CDR3 length equals 15 residues. In DNA form, the CDR3 reads TGTGCCAGCAGCTGGGGTGGAGGAGCTAACTATGGCTACACCTTC. Translated, it gives CASSWGGGANYGYTF.

Turning to this clone: One end of the junction varies from germline; a read error may be responsible. The chain links TRBV7-9 to TRBJ1-1, with a possible D match to TRBD1 (5 bases). Germline CDR1 and CDR2: SEHNR and FQNEAQ (reference sequence). The CDR3 has 12 amino acids. The CDR3, as DNA: TGTTCCAGCAGCTTAGGGGACGGGGGAGCTTTCTTT. Its translation: CSSSLGDGGAFF.

The chain is built from TRBV19 and TRBJ2-1; D might be TRBD2 (6 bases). V was trimmed by 6 bases and J by 8 bases, leaving 23 bases between them. The length of the CDR3 is 16 residues. The V gene's germline CDR1 is LNHDA and CDR2 SQIVND (reference sequence). The CDR3 DNA reads TGTGCCAGTAGGAATCCCGGGACTCCCACTGGCCATGAGCAGTTCTTC. Translated: CASRNPGTPTGHEQFF.

This chain joins TRBV7-9 and TRBJ1-1, with 8 bases lining up with TRBD1. The CDR3 extends over 15 amino acids. The trim removed 5 bases at V and 10 bases at J, leaving 15 bases unmatched. The germline gives CDR1 SEHNR, CDR2 FQNEAQ (reference sequence). The CDR3 DNA reads TGTGCCAGCAGCATACTCAGTCCAGGGGGCAGGGGAGCTTTCTTT. This codes for CASSILSPGGRGAFF. The full variable domain, its missing parts supplied by reference TRBV7-9 and TRBJ1-1, is DTGVSQNPRHKITKRGQNVTFRCDPISEHNRLYWYRQTLGQGPEFLTYFQNEAQLEKSRLLSDRFSAERPKGSFSTLEIQRTEQGDSAMYLCASSILSPGGRGAFFGQGTRLTVV.

The chain has TRBV11-3 and TRBJ2-1, with TRBD2 matching 10 bases. With 5 bases clipped from V and 0 bases from J, the junction kept 7 bases outside the gene matches. The germline V gene has CDR1 SGHNT and CDR2 YENEEA. The CDR3 runs to 17 residues. The CDR3 DNA sequence: TGTGCCAGCAGCCTTGGACTAGCGGCCAACTCCTACAATGAGCAGTTCTTC. This codes for CASSLGLAANSYNEQFF.

This clone has a handful of counts. The chain links TRBV5-1 to TRBJ1-1, with unresolved D. The V and J ends lost 0 bases and 0 bases respectively, with 6 bases between them. Germline CDR1 reads SGHRS; CDR2 reads YFSETQ. The CDR3 runs to 14 residues. DNA for the CDR3: TGCGCCAGCAGCTTGGCTAATCTGAACACTGAAGCTTTCTTT. This gives the protein CASSLANLNTEAFF.

The chain is built from TRBV4-1 and TRBJ2-4, with no clear D. There are 17 residues in the CDR3. Trimming left V 0 bases short and J 3 bases short, with 15 bases between. Germline V gene sequence: CDR1 MGHRA, CDR2 YSYEKL. The CDR3 region has the DNA TGCGCCAGCAGCCAAGATGCGGAGACGGCGGACAAAAACATTCAGTACTTC. Amino acid sequence: CASSQDAETADKNIQYF.

The CDR3 here is CASSQDPGVQETQYF. The CDR3 nucleotides read TGTGCCAGCAGCCAAGATCCAGGGGTTCAAGAGACCCAGTACTTC. The V call is TRBV4-2, the J call TRBJ2-5; D may be TRBD1 (6 bases). The length of the CDR3 is 15 residues. The germline V gene has CDR1 LGHNA and CDR2 YNFKEQ. Trimming removed 0 bases at V and 2 bases at J, with 10 bases between.